Listed below are T cell receptor beta chains from one sample, sequenced in a study of blood T cell repertoires in COVID-19. TCRdb's copy holds only in-frame clones and misses some; the assay was immunoSEQ multiplex PCR. Of a few hundred thousand clones listed, roughly 80% are singletons. Sequencing used peripheral blood. The receptors come from an elderly woman with acute or convalescent COVID-19. Each CDR3 is given with its conserved first and last residue.

>TRBV19
CASSSDRASQETQYF
>TRBV5-4
CASSGGTSGPLGTQYF
>TRBV18
CASSPTLLTSGITDTQYF
>TRBV10-1
CASSRTIYNEQFF
>TRBV29-1
CSGGGLTSYEQYF
>TRBV29-1
CSVSVTGGRTNEKLFF
>TRBV6-4
CASSADTTGRGYTF
>TRBV30
CAWSFRAYEQYF
>TRBV3-1/TRBV3-2
CASSPLGASGELFF
>TRBV19
CASSARDRVDRQPQHF
>TRBV30
CAWSEAGLTYEQYF
>TRBV19
CASQPGGYNEQFF
>TRBV6-6
CASRALKGRDEQFF
>TRBV7-8
CASATGGSYEQYF
>TRBV19
CASSPGQGGGANVLTF
>TRBV4-3
CASSQGGQALREQYF
>TRBV5-6
CASSPSTGELFF
>TRBV3-1/TRBV3-2
CAIRREGRRTEAFF
>TRBV5-1
CASSLRQGINSPLHF
>TRBV6-5
CASTPGGLNTEAFF
>TRBV29-1
CSVDQGMGNSEAFF
>TRBV19
CASSMQGAVHEQYF
>TRBV5-8
CASLTRASSWRGGTEAFF
>TRBV6-2/TRBV6-3
CASSASRVGYGYTF
>TRBV5-1
CASSGRTSGDNEQFF
>TRBV5-1
CASSPSRPLSYNEQFF